The clone carrying this T cell receptor beta chain was counted a few times. What it binds is not known. This sample was taken from a study of cytomegalovirus exposure and HLA in healthy donors. Study-wide background: Early on, a data release was issued that held roughly 86 million unique TCRs from HLA-typed donors.

Overall study findings and caveats: Most TCR sequences were uncommon, yet certain public TCRs appeared in many donors. The authors later found most CMV-associated TCR beta chains appeared HLA-restricted. Another analysis was done later, and it associated approximately 15,000 TCR beta sequences with HLA alleles at 0.05 false discovery rate.

PCR amplification relied on 60 Vbeta primers (plus 13 Jbeta primers). The method was immunoSEQ multiplex PCR; TCRdb's version includes in-frame clones alone and lacks a portion of them. Among 100,000 to 150,000 clones listed, about two thirds were seen once. The sequence came from a man under 40 in good health and CMV-seronegative. The sequencing input was PBMCs.

In DNA, the CDR3 is TGTGCCAGCAGCTTGGAGGCCGGGACAGGGTCCCTCGGCTATGGCTACACCTTC. Its translation is CASSLEAGTGSLGYGYTF. V and J are TRBV7-8 and TRBJ1-2; 9 bases align to TRBD1. CDR1 and CDR2 (germline): SGHVS, FQNEAQ. CDR3 length equals 18 residues. The V gene end was trimmed by 3 bases and the J gene end by 4 bases; junction bases not matched to a gene: 15.